Below, 32 T cell receptor beta chains from the same sample are listed, as sequenced in a study of blood T cell repertoires in COVID-19 (dated by TCRdb to 2020 to 2022). The library was prepared using the immunoSEQ multiplex PCR assay. TCRdb obtained this table from immuneACCESS and retained in-frame rearrangements with V and J assigned. These tables miss some clones; where compared with another copy, unresolved V genes account for less than half of the shortfall, and the remainder is unexplained. The sample includes about 350,000 clones, with around 87% observed a single time. The ten top clones hold about 5% of the sample. Specimen: PBMCs or T cells enriched from blood (not recorded which). The receptors stem from a woman aged 25 to 39 who had recovered from COVID-19.

The chain has TRBV19 and TRBJ2-7; 8 nucleotides agree with TRBD1. J was trimmed by 4 bases and V by 10 bases; bases with no gene match: 9. The CDR3 is made up of 13 amino acids. CDR1 and CDR2 from the germline V gene are LNHDA and SQIVND (reference sequence). This CDR3 is CATQGAGEYEQYF. In DNA, the CDR3 is TGTGCCACCCAGGGGGCAGGGGAGTACGAGCAGTACTTC.

The V call is TRBV27, the J call TRBJ1-6; D possibly corresponds to TRBD1 (5 bases). The V end was cut by 6 bases, the J end by 12 bases, with 18 bases between. Germline assignment: CDR1 MNHEY and CDR2 SMNVEV (reference sequence). The CDR3 sequence is 14 residues long. As DNA, the CDR3 is TGTGCCAGCAGCCCGGATGGGGACTGGCGACCCCTCCACTTT. This translates into CASSPDGDWRPLHF.

Note on this clone: Compared with germline, one end of the junction differs, possibly owing to a read error. The chain joins TRBV5-1 to TRBJ1-4, with 7 bases fitting TRBD1. The length of the CDR3 is 14 residues. Germline CDR1 and CDR2: SGHRS and YFSETQ. CDR3: CASRLGQSNEKLFF. The DNA for the CDR3 is TGCGCCAGCCGCTTGGGACAGTCTAATGAAAAACTGTTTTTT.

This rearrangement joins TRBV7-9 to TRBJ1-1; D remains ambiguous. Germline-derived CDR1 and CDR2 are SEHNR and FQNEAQ (reference sequence). The CDR3 has 12 amino acids. V lost 1 base and J 5 bases, leaving 5 bases between the germline ends. CDR3 coding DNA: TGTGCCAGCAGCTTAGGCCGGACTGAAGCTTTCTTT. It translates to CASSLGRTEAFF.

The V call is TRBV24-1, the J call TRBJ1-5; 7 bases align to TRBD1. Germline V CDR1 and CDR2: KGHDR, SFDVKD. The CDR3 is 16 amino acids. After removal of 5 bases from V and 4 bases from J, the junction contained 10 bases not matched to a gene. The CDR3 here is CATSVRIGTENQPQHF. CDR3 bases: TGTGCCACCAGTGTCCGAATCGGGACAGAGAATCAGCCCCAGCATTTT.

The gene calls are TRBV6-5 and TRBJ1-5; no clear D gene. CDR1 and CDR2 (germline): MNHEY, SVGAGI. The CDR3 consists of 14 residues. Trimming removed 4 bases from V and 6 bases from J, with 13 bases in between. CDR3 sequence (DNA): TGTGCCAGCAGTTCGATCGGCGGCAGTCAGCCCCAGCATTTT. It translates to CASSSIGGSQPQHF.

The chain links TRBV5-1 to TRBJ2-7; no definite D call. Germline CDR1 is SGHRS and CDR2 is YFSETQ. This CDR3 has 15 amino acids. The V gene lost 0 bases and the J gene lost 6 bases, with 16 bases spanning the gap. In DNA form, the CDR3 reads TGCGCCAGCAGCTTGGCCGAGGTCCTGACCGGCGAGCAGTACTTC. This encodes CASSLAEVLTGEQYF.

This clone has only a few counts. The V and J genes are TRBV28 and TRBJ2-7; weak D call: TRBD2 (6 bases). Trimming removed 4 bases at V and 3 bases at J, with 16 bases between. Germline-derived CDR1 and CDR2 are MDHEN and SYDVKM. The CDR3 runs 15 residues. The CDR3 loop reads CASSYGPGVNYEQYF. CDR3 in DNA: TGTGCCAGCAGTTACGGGCCGGGAGTTAACTACGAGCAGTACTTC. Based on the CDR3 plus reference TRBV28 and TRBJ2-7, the full variable domain is DVKVTQSSRYLVKRTGEKVFLECVQDMDHENMFWYRQDPGLGLRLIYFSYDVKMKEKGDIPEGYSVSREKKERFSLILESASTNQTSMYLCASSYGPGVNYEQYFGPGTRLTVT.

The chain has TRBV7-9 and TRBJ1-3; 9 nucleotides agree with TRBD1. CDR1 is SEHNR, CDR2 FQNEAQ, per germline (reference sequence). This CDR3 contains 19 residues. Losses at the gene ends were 2 bases for V and 0 bases for J; bases not matched to a gene: 11. The CDR3 region is CASSLPGQGPRSSGNTIYF. CDR3 bases: TGTGCCAGCAGCTTACCGGGACAGGGTCCCCGGAGCTCTGGAAACACCATATATTTT.

This chain uses TRBV9 with TRBJ2-7; 10 bases match TRBD2. The CDR3 extends over 14 amino acids. V was pared by 4 bases and J by 4 bases, with 5 bases of the junction left unmatched. The germline V gene has CDR1 SGDLS and CDR2 YYNGEE. Here the CDR3 reads CASSLSTSGYEQYF. Here the CDR3 DNA reads TGTGCCAGCAGCCTATCGACTAGCGGGTACGAGCAGTACTTC.

The J gene is TRBJ1-3, the V gene TRBV10-3; tentatively, D is TRBD1 (6 bases). The CDR3 is made up of 16 amino acids. CDR1 and CDR2 (germline): ENHRY, SYGVKD. The ends were cut back, 6 bases at V and 0 bases at J, with 15 bases in the middle. In DNA, the CDR3 is TGTGCCATCAGGAACCACTTGGACAGCTCTGGAAACACCATATATTTT. It yields the protein CAIRNHLDSSGNTIYF.

With regard to this clone: This likely traces to a read error, being one base from a far larger clone. This chain links TRBV4-2 with TRBJ2-3; the match to TRBD2 covers 7 bases. The CDR3 totals 14 residues. CDR1 is LGHNA, CDR2 YNFKEQ, per germline. Trimming took 1 base from V and 8 from J; bases not matched to a gene: 6. The CDR3 nucleotides are TGTGCCAGCAGCCAAGGTGGGGGGAGGGGTACGCAGTATTTT. This sequence encodes CASSQGGGRGTQYF.

V and J are TRBV6-4 and TRBJ1-2; D is possibly TRBD1 (6 bases). Germline values: CDR1 MRHNA, CDR2 SNTAGT. Trimming pared 4 bases from V and 7 bases from J, leaving 16 bases between. This CDR3 spans 14 amino acids. The CDR3 loop reads CASSGDRTSSGYTF. Written as DNA, the CDR3 is TGTGCCAGCAGTGGTGACAGGACATCTTCTGGCTACACCTTC.

The sample holds one count of this clone. V usage is TRBV14 and J usage is TRBJ2-1; 9 bases are a match to TRBD1. The V gene's germline CDR1 is SGHDN and CDR2 FVKESK. This CDR3 has 16 amino acids. Trimming at V came to 1 base and at J to 7 bases, leaving 8 bases not matched to a gene. The CDR3 nucleotides are TGTGCCAGCAGCCAAGGCCGGGACAGGGATCGAAATGAGCAGTTCTTC. This gives the protein CASSQGRDRDRNEQFF.

The genes are TRBV30 and TRBJ1-6; tentative D call: TRBD1 (6 bases). Trimming removed 4 bases at V and 8 bases at J, with 9 bases between. The CDR3 contains 12 residues. CDR1 and CDR2 from the germline V gene are GTSNPN and SVGIG (reference sequence). CDR3 amino acids: CAWMGAYSPLHF. The CDR3 nucleotides are TGTGCCTGGATGGGGGCCTATTCACCCCTCCACTTT. Complete variable domain (other parts from reference TRBV30 and TRBJ1-6): SQTIHQWPATLVQPVGSPLSLECTVEGTSNPNLYWYRQAAGRGLQLLFYSVGIGQISSEVPQNLSASRPQDRQFILSSKKLLLSDSGFYLCAWMGAYSPLHFGNGTRLTVT.

The sample holds one count of this clone. This rearrangement joins TRBV2 to TRBJ2-1; TRBD2 matches 10 bases. Losses at the gene ends were 8 bases for V and 3 bases for J; bases not matched to a gene: 13. CDR1 and CDR2 from the germline V gene are SNHLY and FYNNEI. The CDR3 has 17 amino acids. For the CDR3, the DNA is TGTGCCAGCTGGTGGGAGCGGGGGGGCCAGGGCTACAATGAGCAGTTCTTC. This translates into CASWWERGGQGYNEQFF. Filled out from reference TRBV2 and TRBJ2-1, the complete variable domain reads EPEVTQTPSHQVTQMGQEVILRCVPISNHLYFYWYRQILGQKVEFLVSFYNNEISEKSEIFDDQFSVERPDGSNFTLKIRSTKLEDSAMYFCASWWERGGQGYNEQFFGPGTRLTVL.

This sequence joins TRBV6-5 and TRBJ1-5, with TRBD1 matching 9 bases. Germline V gene data show CDR1 as MNHEY and CDR2 as SVGAGI. With V trimmed by 7 bases and J by 3 bases, 7 bases remained unmatched. CDR3 length equals 15 residues. The CDR3 DNA sequence: TGTGCCAGCACCTCCGGGACAGGGTTCAATCAGCCCCAGCATTTT. It is translated as CASTSGTGFNQPQHF.

The chain couples TRBV5-4 to TRBJ2-2; the match to TRBD1 covers 9 bases. Germline CDR1 and CDR2: SGHNT and YYREEE (reference sequence). The CDR3 consists of 17 residues. V dropped 4 bases and J dropped 7; count of bases not matched to a gene: 14. The CDR3 DNA reads TGTGCCAGCAGCCCTAACACCGGGACAGGGAGAGTCGGGGAGCTGTTTTTT. Translating it yields CASSPNTGTGRVGELFF.

The chain couples TRBV4-3 to TRBJ1-5; 7 bases align to TRBD1. CDR3 size: 19 residues. The germline V gene has CDR1 LGHNA and CDR2 YSLEER. V shed 1 base, J shed 0 bases, and the junction held 12 bases outside the gene matches. CDR3 nucleotides: TGCGCCAGCAGCCAAGTACCTTGGGGGACAGCTTATAGCAATCAGCCCCAGCATTTT. It yields the protein CASSQVPWGTAYSNQPQHF.

This rearrangement joins TRBV3-1 (or the pseudogene TRBV3-2) to TRBJ2-7, with D unclear. This CDR3 spans 15 amino acids. The V gene's germline CDR1 is LGHDT and CDR2 YNNKEL (reference sequence). Trimming removed 4 bases at V and 1 base at J, with 14 bases between. CDR3 residues: CASSRMPRVSYEQYF. Written as DNA, the CDR3 is TGTGCCAGCAGCCGGATGCCACGGGTGTCCTACGAGCAGTACTTC.

J is TRBJ1-6 and V is TRBV2; unclear D gene. The CDR3 is made up of 13 amino acids. In germline, CDR1 is SNHLY, CDR2 FYNNEI. Trimming cost V 8 bases and J 6 bases, with 11 bases left between them. CDR3 DNA sequence: TGTGCCAGCGGGAGAGAACTTAATTCACCCCTCCACTTT. Translated, it gives CASGRELNSPLHF.

V and J are TRBV27 and TRBJ1-1; tentatively, D is TRBD1 (6 bases). Per the germline V gene, CDR1 is MNHEY and CDR2 is SMNVEV (reference sequence). Deletions cut 6 bases from V and 4 bases from J, with 21 bases between. There are 16 residues in the CDR3. CDR3 residues: CASSRGGAEQGTEAFF. The CDR3 region has the DNA TGTGCCAGCAGCCGAGGGGGGGCGGAGCAGGGCACTGAAGCTTTCTTT.

This chain connects TRBV5-6 to TRBJ2-2, with D possibly TRBD2 on 6 matching bases. Germline values: CDR1 SGHDT, CDR2 YYEEEE. The ends were cut back, 5 bases at V and 5 bases at J, with 13 bases in the middle. The CDR3 extends over 14 amino acids. CDR3 nucleotide sequence: TGTGCCAGCAGACGAACGGGGGAGACCGGGGAGCTGTTTTTT. It encodes CASRRTGETGELFF.

The chain combines TRBV7-9 with TRBJ2-3, with 12 bases lining up with TRBD2. Germline V gene data show CDR1 as SEHNR and CDR2 as FQNEAQ (reference sequence). This CDR3 has 18 residues. The J segment lost 6 bases and the V segment lost 1 base, leaving 11 bases of the junction unmatched. The CDR3 DNA is TGTGCCAGCAGCTTAGGAACTAGCGGGGGGCCTTTTCTGGATACGCAGTATTTT. Amino acids: CASSLGTSGGPFLDTQYF.

V and J are TRBV6-5 and TRBJ2-1; 9 bases map to TRBD2. V lost 6 bases to trimming and J lost 2 bases; unmatched junction nucleotides: 5. This CDR3 has 15 amino acids. Germline loops: CDR1 MNHEY, CDR2 SVGAGI. CDR3 nucleotides: TGTGCCAGCAGCCTTGCTAGCGGGACCTACAATGAGCAGTTCTTC. Translating it yields CASSLASGTYNEQFF.

The gene calls are TRBV18 and TRBJ1-1, with 11 nucleotides matching TRBD1. CDR3 length: 17 amino acids. Germline V lookup: CDR1 KGHSH, CDR2 LQKENI. Losses at the gene ends were 5 bases for V and 4 bases for J; bases not matched to a gene: 12. This CDR3 is CASSARTGGAFFTEAFF. DNA for the CDR3: TGTGCCAGCTCAGCAAGGACAGGGGGCGCTTTTTTCACTGAAGCTTTCTTT.

J is TRBJ2-1 and V is TRBV24-1, with 7 bases aligning to TRBD1. CDR1 KGHDR and CDR2 SFDVKD come from the germline V gene. Trimming cost V 4 bases and J 4 bases; bases outside gene matches: 6. The CDR3 has 15 residues. CDR3 amino acids: CATSDPHRGYNEQFF. CDR3 bases: TGTGCCACCAGTGACCCTCACAGGGGTTACAATGAGCAGTTCTTC.

DNA of the CDR3: TGCGCCAGCAGTAGGGACAGTGAAGCTTTCTTT. This encodes CASSRDSEAFF. The V gene is TRBV10-1, the J gene TRBJ1-1, with 7 bases fitting TRBD1. This CDR3 has 11 amino acids. Germline lookup yields CDR1 WNHNN and CDR2 SYGVQD (reference sequence). V shed 5 bases and J 7 bases; nucleotides not matched to a gene: 1.

The chain is built from TRBV7-2 and TRBJ1-1, with D unclear. The CDR3 runs to 13 residues. CDR1 and CDR2 from the germline V gene are SGHTA and FQGNSA. Trimming cost V 2 bases and J 4 bases, with 8 bases left between them. CDR3 in amino acids: CASSLPGSTEAFF. The CDR3 DNA is TGTGCCAGCAGCTTACCGGGTTCCACTGAAGCTTTCTTT.

The chain uses TRBV5-4 and TRBJ2-2, with 13 bases identical to TRBD2. The CDR3 runs 18 residues. Trimming took 4 bases from V and 4 from J; bases not matched to a gene: 10. Germline lookup yields CDR1 SGHNT and CDR2 YYREEE (reference sequence). The CDR3 DNA is TGTGCCAGCAGCCCAACTAGCGGGGGGGCCCAGGGCACCGGGGAGCTGTTTTTT. This codes for CASSPTSGGAQGTGELFF.

CDR3 nucleotide sequence: TGTGCCTGGAGGATACCCCCGCCGGGAGCGACTGAAGCTTTCTTT. Translation gives CAWRIPPPGATEAFF. The chain has TRBV30 and TRBJ1-1; D unclear. The germline V gene has CDR1 GTSNPN and CDR2 SVGIG (reference sequence). V lost 3 bases to trimming and J lost 5 bases, with 19 bases between them. CDR3 length: 15 amino acids. Together with reference TRBV30 and TRBJ1-1, the CDR3 gives the full variable domain: SQTIHQWPATLVQPVGSPLSLECTVEGTSNPNLYWYRQAAGRGLQLLFYSVGIGQISSEVPQNLSASRPQDRQFILSSKKLLLSDSGFYLCAWRIPPPGATEAFFGQGTRLTVV.

The chain couples TRBV19 to TRBJ2-5; D is possibly TRBD2 (6 bases). Germline V lookup: CDR1 LNHDA, CDR2 SQIVND (reference sequence). This CDR3 contains 13 residues. V lost 5 bases and J 5 bases, leaving 12 bases between the germline ends. Here the CDR3 DNA reads TGTGCCAGTAGTGCCAGGAGGGGCGAGACCCAGTACTTC. It specifies CASSARRGETQYF.